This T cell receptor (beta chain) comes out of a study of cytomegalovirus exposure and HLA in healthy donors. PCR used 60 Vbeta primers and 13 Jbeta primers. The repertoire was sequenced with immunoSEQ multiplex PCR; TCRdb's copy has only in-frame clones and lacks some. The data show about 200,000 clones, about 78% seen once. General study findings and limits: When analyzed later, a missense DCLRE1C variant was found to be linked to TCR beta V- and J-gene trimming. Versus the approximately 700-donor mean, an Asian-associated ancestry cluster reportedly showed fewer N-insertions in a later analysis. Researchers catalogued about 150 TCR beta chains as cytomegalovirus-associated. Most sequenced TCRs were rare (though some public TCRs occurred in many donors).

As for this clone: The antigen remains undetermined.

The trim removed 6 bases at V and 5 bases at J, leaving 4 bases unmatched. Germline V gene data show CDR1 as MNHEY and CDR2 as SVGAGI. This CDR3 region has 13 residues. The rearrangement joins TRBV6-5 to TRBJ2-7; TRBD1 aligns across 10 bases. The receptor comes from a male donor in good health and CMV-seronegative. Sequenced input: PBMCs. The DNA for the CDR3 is TGTGCCAGCAGAGAGGACAGGGGGGACGAGCAGTACTTC. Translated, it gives CASREDRGDEQYF.